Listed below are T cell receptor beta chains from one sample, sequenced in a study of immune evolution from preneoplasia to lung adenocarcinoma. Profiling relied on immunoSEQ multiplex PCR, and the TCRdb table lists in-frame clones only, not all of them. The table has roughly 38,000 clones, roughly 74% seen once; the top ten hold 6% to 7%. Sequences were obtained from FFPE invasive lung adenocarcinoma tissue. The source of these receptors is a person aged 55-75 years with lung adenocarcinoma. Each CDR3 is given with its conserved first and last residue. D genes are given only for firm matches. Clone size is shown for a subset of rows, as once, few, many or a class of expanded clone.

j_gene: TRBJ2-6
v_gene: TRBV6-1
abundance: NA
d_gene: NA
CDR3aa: CASSEGEVSGANVLTF
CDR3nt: TGTGCCAGCAGTGAAGGAGAGGTTTCTGGGGCCAACGTCCTGACTTTC

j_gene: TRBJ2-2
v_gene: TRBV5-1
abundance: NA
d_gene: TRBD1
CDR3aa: CASSLGRQGSGELFF
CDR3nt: TGCGCCAGCAGCTTGGGGCGACAGGGGTCCGGGGAGCTGTTTTTT

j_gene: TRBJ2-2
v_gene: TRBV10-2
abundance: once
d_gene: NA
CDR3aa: CASRARGSGNTGELFF
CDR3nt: TGCGCCAGCAGAGCCCGGGGTAGCGGTAACACCGGGGAGCTGTTTTTT

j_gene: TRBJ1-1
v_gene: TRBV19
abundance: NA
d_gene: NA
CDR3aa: CASSYPDLMNTEAFF
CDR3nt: TGTGCCAGTAGCTACCCGGATTTGATGAACACTGAAGCTTTCTTT

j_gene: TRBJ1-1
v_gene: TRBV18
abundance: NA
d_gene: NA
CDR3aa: CASSFTGIENTEAFF
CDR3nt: TGTGCCAGCTCATTCACAGGGATCGAGAACACTGAAGCTTTCTTT

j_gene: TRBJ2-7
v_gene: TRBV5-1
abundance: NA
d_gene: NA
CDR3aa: CASSDGSSYEQYF
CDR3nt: TGCGCCAGCAGCGATGGCAGCTCCTACGAGCAGTACTTC

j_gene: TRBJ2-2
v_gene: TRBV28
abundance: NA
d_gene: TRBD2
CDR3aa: CASSLTRTSGSTGELFF
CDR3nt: TGTGCCAGCAGTTTAACGAGGACTAGCGGGAGCACCGGGGAGCTGTTTTTT

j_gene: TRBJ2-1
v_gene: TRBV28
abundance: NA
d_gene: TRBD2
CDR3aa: CASRSSGPSYNEQFF
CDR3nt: TGTGCCAGCAGGTCTAGCGGCCCCTCCTACAATGAGCAGTTCTTC

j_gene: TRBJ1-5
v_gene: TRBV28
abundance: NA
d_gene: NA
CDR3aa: CASSVDTPGNQPQHF
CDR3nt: TGTGCCAGCAGTGTCGACACCCCAGGAAATCAGCCCCAGCATTTT

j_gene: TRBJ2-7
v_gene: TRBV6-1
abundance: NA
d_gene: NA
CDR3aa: CASSETGYYEQYF
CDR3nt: TGTGCCAGCAGTGAAACAGGTTACTACGAGCAGTACTTC

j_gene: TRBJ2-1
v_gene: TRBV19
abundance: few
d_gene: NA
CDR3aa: CASSIDGRGTRLNEQFF
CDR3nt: TGTGCCAGTAGTATAGACGGACGGGGGACTCGATTAAATGAGCAGTTCTTC

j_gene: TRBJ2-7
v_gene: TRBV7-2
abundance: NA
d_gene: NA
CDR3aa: CASSPPSGYEQYF
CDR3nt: TGTGCCAGCAGCCCGCCGTCCGGCTACGAGCAGTACTTC

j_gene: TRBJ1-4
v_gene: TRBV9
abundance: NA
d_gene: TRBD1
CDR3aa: CASSVRQGLGEKLFF
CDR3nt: TGTGCCAGCAGCGTCCGACAGGGCTTGGGCGAAAAACTGTTTTTT

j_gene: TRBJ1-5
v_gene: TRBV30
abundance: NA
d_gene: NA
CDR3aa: CAWSVSGRRQPQHF
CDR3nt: TGTGCCTGGAGTGTATCAGGGCGGAGGCAGCCCCAGCATTTT

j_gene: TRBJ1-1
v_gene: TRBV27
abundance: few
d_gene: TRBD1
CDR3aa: CASSSGQLVEAFF
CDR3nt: TGTGCCAGCAGTTCGGGACAGTTGGTTGAAGCTTTCTTT

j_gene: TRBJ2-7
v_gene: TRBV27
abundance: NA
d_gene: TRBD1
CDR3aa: CASSPGQGFSYEQYF
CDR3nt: TGTGCCAGCAGCCCAGGACAGGGTTTCTCCTACGAGCAGTACTTC

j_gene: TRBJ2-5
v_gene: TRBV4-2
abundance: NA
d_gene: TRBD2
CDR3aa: CASSQVKASGSLETQYF
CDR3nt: TGTGCCAGCAGCCAAGTAAAAGCTAGCGGGAGCTTGGAGACCCAGTACTTC

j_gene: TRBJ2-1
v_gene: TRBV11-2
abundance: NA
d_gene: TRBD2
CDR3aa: CASSSGLSLDEQFF
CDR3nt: TGTGCCAGCAGCTCGGGACTATCCTTGGATGAGCAGTTCTTC

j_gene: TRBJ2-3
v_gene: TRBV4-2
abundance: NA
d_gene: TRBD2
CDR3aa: CASSWTSGTADTQYF
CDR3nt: TGTGCCAGCAGCTGGACTAGCGGGACGGCAGATACGCAGTATTTT

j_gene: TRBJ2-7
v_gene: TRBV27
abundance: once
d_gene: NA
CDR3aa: CASRFSGTGPYEQYF
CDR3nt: TGTGCCAGCAGGTTCTCCGGGACGGGACCCTACGAGCAGTACTTC

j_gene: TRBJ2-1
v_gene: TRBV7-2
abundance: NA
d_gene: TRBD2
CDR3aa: CASSPDPGGNEQFF
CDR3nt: TGTGCCAGCAGCCCAGACCCGGGGGGGAATGAGCAGTTCTTC